The 32 T cell receptor beta chains below all came from one sample that was sequenced in a study of metastatic and nonmetastatic thyroid tumors. TCRdb re-processed the PCR reads through MiXCR. The sample carries about 32,000 clones, under 40% recorded once. Patients underwent thyroid surgery, and none had received any treatment before it. The specimen was tumor tissue. Receptors were obtained from a female donor with papillary thyroid cancer or a benign thyroid nodule (not recorded which). Some clones in this sample may be carry-over from other donors' samples.

The chain recombines TRBV7-9 with TRBJ2-5; D is unresolved. CDR3 length equals 14 residues. Trimming cost V 3 bases and J 2 bases, with 10 bases left between them. The germline V gene has CDR1 SEHNR and CDR2 FQNEAQ (reference sequence). The DNA for the CDR3 is TGTGCCAGCAGCTTTACACAGATACAAGAGACCCAGTACTTC. It translates to CASSFTQIQETQYF.

This chain links TRBV30 with TRBJ2-1; no firm D call. CDR3 length equals 13 residues. Germline assignment: CDR1 GTSNPN and CDR2 SVGIG (reference sequence). Deletions cut 2 bases from V and 7 bases from J, with 12 bases between. CDR3 amino acids: CAWSPRRINEQFF. CDR3 bases: TGTGCCTGGAGTCCCCGACGAATAAATGAGCAGTTCTTC.

The chain recombines TRBV5-8 with TRBJ2-2, with D perhaps being TRBD1 or TRBD2 (5 bases each). The V gene's germline CDR1 is SGHTS and CDR2 YDEGEE. Trimming stripped 4 bases from V and 4 bases from J, with 17 bases between. This CDR3 spans 16 amino acids. CDR3 loop: CASSAPGRDGTGELFF. CDR3 coding DNA: TGTGCCAGCAGCGCGCCGGGACGAGATGGCACCGGGGAGCTGTTTTTT.

This chain uses TRBV20-1 with TRBJ1-2; 8 bases fit TRBD1. The CDR3 has 12 amino acids. Germline V gene lookup returns CDR1 DFQATT and CDR2 SNEGSKA (reference sequence). The CDR3 bases are TGCAGCCCAGGGGGCACTAACTATGGCTACACCTTC. The encoded protein is CSPGGTNYGYTF.

The table lists this clone with a few counts. This rearrangement joins TRBV12-3 or TRBV12-4 to TRBJ2-7, with a weak D call TRBD2 (7 bases). The V gene lost 6 bases and the J gene lost 5 bases, with 11 bases spanning the gap. The CDR3 spans 12 residues. The CDR3 loop is CASRTGGDEQYF. The CDR3, as DNA: TGTGCCAGCAGAACGGGGGGCGACGAGCAGTACTTC.

This clone has more than one count but fewer than ten. The V gene is TRBV12-3 or TRBV12-4, the J gene TRBJ2-7; D is unclear. The CDR3 covers 12 residues. V dropped 2 bases and J dropped 4 bases, with 6 bases sitting between them. CDR3: CASSLSLYEQYF. The CDR3 DNA sequence: TGTGCCAGCAGTTTATCCCTATACGAGCAGTACTTC.

This clone came up a few times. CDR3 protein: CASSIPRGLANEQFF. The CDR3 nucleotides are TGTGCCAGTAGTATCCCCCGTGGACTCGCCAATGAGCAGTTCTTC. The genes are TRBV19 and TRBJ2-1; D is possibly TRBD2 (5 bases). Germline lookup yields CDR1 LNHDA and CDR2 SQIVND (reference sequence). Trimming stripped 3 bases from V and 6 bases from J, with 15 bases between. The CDR3 consists of 15 residues.

This clone was counted a few times. The chain employs TRBV27 and TRBJ2-7; TRBD1 matches 7 bases. The CDR3 totals 14 residues. CDR1 and CDR2 (germline): MNHEY, SMNVEV (reference sequence). V was pared by 6 bases and J by 0 bases, with 5 bases of the junction left unmatched. CDR3 in amino acids: CASSGQASSYEQYF. Here the CDR3 DNA reads TGTGCCAGCAGCGGACAGGCTAGCTCCTACGAGCAGTACTTC.

Turning to this clone: Compared with germline, one end of the junction differs, possibly owing to a read error. In DNA form, the CDR3 reads TGTGTCAGCAGGCTTGCAGGGTTTTGGGACTATGGCTACACCTTC. This translates into CVSRLAGFWDYGYTF. J is TRBJ1-2 and V is TRBV2; a weak D match, TRBD1 (5 bases). Germline V lookup: CDR1 SNHLY, CDR2 FYNNEI. This CDR3 contains 15 residues.

This CDR3 is CASSLDGSTGELFF. The CDR3 bases are TGTGCCAGCAGCTTAGACGGCAGCACCGGGGAGCTGTTTTTT. The rearrangement joins TRBV11-3 to TRBJ2-2, with D unclear. The CDR3 has 14 amino acids. Per the germline V gene, CDR1 is SGHNT and CDR2 is YENEEA. The germline V and J ends were trimmed by 0 bases and 4 bases, with 6 bases remaining between them.

The CDR3 spells CASSLAEVATYEQYF. The CDR3 DNA is TGTGCCAGCAGCTTAGCTGAAGTTGCCACCTACGAGCAGTACTTC. The chain combines TRBV11-3 with TRBJ2-7; D uncertain. CDR1 is SGHNT, CDR2 YENEEA, per germline. The CDR3 contains 15 residues. Between the trimmed V and J ends, which lost 1 base and 2 bases, there was a span of 12 bases.

The chain combines TRBV28 with TRBJ2-7; D remains ambiguous. Germline V gives CDR1 MDHEN, CDR2 SYDVKM. The CDR3 length is 14 residues. Trimming pared 6 bases from V and 4 bases from J, leaving 16 bases between. The CDR3 DNA reads TGTGCCAGCAGGGACGAATACGAAGGTTACGAGCAGTACTTC. This codes for CASRDEYEGYEQYF.

V gene TRBV11-3 combines with J gene TRBJ2-3; D gene ambiguous. The V and J ends lost 4 bases and 13 bases respectively, with 15 bases between them. The CDR3 runs to 12 residues. Germline V CDR1 and CDR2: SGHNT, YENEEA. The CDR3, as DNA: TGTGCCAGCAGCTCGAGGATGTATGGAGAGTATTTT. This codes for CASSSRMYGEYF.

This clone turned up a few times. This chain links TRBV6-1 with TRBJ2-2; no definite D call. V lost 4 bases to trimming and J lost 6 bases, with 15 bases between them. This CDR3 contains 15 residues. Germline V gene sequence: CDR1 MNHNS, CDR2 SASEGT. The CDR3 reads CASSVIAGGAGELFF. DNA of the CDR3: TGTGCCAGCAGTGTCATTGCAGGTGGGGCCGGGGAGCTGTTTTTT.

The V and J genes are TRBV2 and TRBJ1-3; possible D gene TRBD1, 6 bases. Germline CDR1 SNHLY, CDR2 FYNNEI. The length of the CDR3 is 13 residues. V lost 6 bases, J lost 8 bases, and 14 bases lay in between. Here the CDR3 DNA reads TGTGCCAGCAGCGCAGGACAGTTGTACACCATATATTTT. It encodes CASSAGQLYTIYF. The complete variable domain, with remaining parts taken from reference TRBV2 and TRBJ1-3, reads EPEVTQTPSHQVTQMGQEVILRCVPISNHLYFYWYRQILGQKVEFLVSFYNNEISEKSEIFDDQFSVERPDGSNFTLKIRSTKLEDSAMYFCASSAGQLYTIYFGEGSWLTVV.

This clone was detected only a few times. The V call is TRBV11-3, the J call TRBJ1-2; the D gene is possibly TRBD1 (5 bases). The germline V gene has CDR1 SGHNT and CDR2 YENEEA. This CDR3 region has 11 residues. With 1 base removed from V and 8 bases from J, the gap between germline ends came to 5 bases. The CDR3 region has the DNA TGTGCCAGCAGCTTAGGACAGGGCTACACCTTC. Translating gives CASSLGQGYTF.

The rearrangement links TRBV7-9 to TRBJ2-1; the D gene is possibly TRBD1 (5 bases). CDR1 is SEHNR and CDR2 is FQNEAQ in the germline V gene (reference sequence). CDR3 length: 14 residues. The V and J ends lost 3 bases and 1 base respectively, with 7 bases between them. The CDR3 sequence: CASSFGASYNEQFF. CDR3 sequence (DNA): TGTGCCAGCAGCTTTGGGGCGTCCTACAATGAGCAGTTCTTC.

The V gene is TRBV7-3, the J gene TRBJ2-1, with D maybe TRBD1 (5 bases). CDR3 length: 14 residues. The V end was cut by 1 base, the J end by 4 bases, with 8 bases between. Germline V gene lookup returns CDR1 SGHTA and CDR2 FQGTGA. The CDR3 is CASSLRGSYNEQFF. CDR3 sequence (DNA): TGTGCCAGCAGCTTAAGGGGCAGTTACAATGAGCAGTTCTTC.

This clone occurred a few times. V and J are TRBV28 and TRBJ1-2; 7 bases are a match to TRBD1. V was pared by 2 bases and J by 5 bases, with 8 bases of the junction left unmatched. CDR1 is MDHEN, CDR2 SYDVKM, per germline. This CDR3 contains 15 residues. CDR3 DNA sequence: TGTGCCAGCAGTTTAAGGGGGCCCCTTAGGTATGGCTACACCTTC. Its protein product is CASSLRGPLRYGYTF.

V is TRBV20-1 and J is TRBJ1-2; D perhaps matches TRBD1 (5 bases). Germline V gene sequence: CDR1 DFQATT, CDR2 SNEGSKA (reference sequence). CDR3 size: 14 residues. V was clipped by 1 base and J by 3 bases, with 12 bases between them. CDR3 in DNA: TGCAGTGCTAGAGTAGTCGGGGGGGACTATGGCTACACCTTC. Its protein product is CSARVVGGDYGYTF.

The rearrangement uses TRBV11-2 and TRBJ1-2; D is uncertain. This CDR3 is 12 amino acids long. Trimming took 1 base from V and 3 from J, leaving 3 bases between them. Germline V gene data show CDR1 as SGHAT and CDR2 as FQNNGV. The CDR3 sequence: CASSLGDYGYTF. CDR3 coding DNA: TGTGCCAGCAGCTTAGGGGACTATGGCTACACCTTC.

This clone was found a few times. This chain connects TRBV27 to TRBJ2-1; D remains ambiguous. The CDR3 loop spans 17 amino acids. Deletions cut 3 bases from V and 1 base from J, with 16 bases between. Germline-derived CDR1 and CDR2 are MNHEY and SMNVEV (reference sequence). The CDR3 DNA sequence: TGTGCCAGCAGTTTGGGGTGGGGTGGGCTTTCCTACAATGAGCAGTTCTTC. Encoded protein: CASSLGWGGLSYNEQFF.

This clone turned up a few times. The junction shows a germline mismatch at one end, possibly a read error. The J gene is TRBJ1-1, the V gene TRBV2; TRBD1 is a possible D gene (5 bases). CDR3 size: 14 residues. CDR1 is SNHLY and CDR2 is FYNNEI in the germline V gene. The CDR3, as DNA: TGTGCCAGCAGCGAAGCGAGGGGTAGGGCTGAAGCTTTCTTT. The encoded protein is CASSEARGRAEAFF.

This clone has only a few counts. This chain uses TRBV6-5 with TRBJ2-7; D perhaps matches TRBD2 (5 bases). Deletions cut 0 bases from V and 3 bases from J, with 12 bases between. The germline CDR1 and CDR2 sequences are MNHEY and SVGAGI. The length of the CDR3 is 15 residues. CDR3: CASSYSTGKFYEQYF. The CDR3 DNA sequence: TGTGCCAGCAGTTACTCGACCGGGAAGTTCTACGAGCAGTACTTC.

This clone was picked up a small number of times. This rearrangement joins TRBV28 to TRBJ2-5; D possibly corresponds to TRBD1 (6 bases). The CDR3 runs 13 residues. Germline V gene data show CDR1 as MDHEN and CDR2 as SYDVKM. Trimming removed 5 bases at V and 1 base at J, with 8 bases between. The CDR3 loop reads CASSTDSQETQYF. As DNA, the CDR3 is TGTGCCAGCAGTACGGACAGCCAAGAGACCCAGTACTTC.

J is TRBJ2-1 and V is TRBV6-5; the match to TRBD2 covers 7 bases. V dropped 5 bases and J dropped 1; count of bases not matched to a gene: 11. The CDR3 runs 17 residues. CDR1 is MNHEY, CDR2 SVGAGI, per germline. CDR3 loop: CASSRKSGIRSYNEQFF. CDR3 nucleotide sequence: TGTGCCAGCAGTAGGAAAAGCGGGATAAGGTCCTACAATGAGCAGTTCTTC.

The chain recombines TRBV6-1 with TRBJ2-7; TRBD1 aligns across 8 bases. The CDR3 totals 17 residues. V was clipped by 1 base and J by 0 bases; unmatched bases: 8. The germline CDR1 and CDR2 sequences are MNHNS and SASEGT. This CDR3 is CASSEERTGPPSYEQYF. CDR3 nucleotide sequence: TGTGCCAGCAGTGAAGAGAGGACAGGGCCTCCCTCCTACGAGCAGTACTTC.

This sequence joins TRBV20-1 and TRBJ1-2; D might be TRBD1 (6 bases). Looked up from germline, CDR1 is DFQATT and CDR2 is SNEGSKA (reference sequence). The length of the CDR3 is 14 residues. Trimming removed 3 bases from V and 3 bases from J, with 14 bases in between. CDR3 nucleotide sequence: TGCAGTGCTAGTCGGATCGGGGGCGACTATGGCTACACCTTC. Its protein is CSASRIGGDYGYTF.

In DNA form, the CDR3 reads TGTGCCAGCAGCCCAAGAGATCTCTACAATGAGCAGTTCTTC. This codes for CASSPRDLYNEQFF. The chain has TRBV6-1 and TRBJ2-1; D gene uncertain. Germline V gives CDR1 MNHNS, CDR2 SASEGT. V lost 6 bases, J lost 3 bases, and 12 bases lay in between. This CDR3 contains 14 residues.

The J gene is TRBJ2-7, the V gene TRBV5-1; 7 bases fit TRBD2. Germline V CDR1 and CDR2: SGHRS, YFSETQ. The J segment lost 4 bases and the V segment lost 4 bases, leaving 11 bases of the junction unmatched. The CDR3 spans 15 residues. This chain's CDR3 is CASSTDGGSGYEQYF. Written as DNA, the CDR3 is TGCGCCAGCAGCACCGATGGCGGGAGTGGTTACGAGCAGTACTTC.

This clone was seen more than once but under ten times. The rearrangement links TRBV15 to TRBJ2-2; weak D call: TRBD1 (5 bases). The V gene's germline CDR1 is LNHNV and CDR2 YYDKDF (reference sequence). The CDR3 runs 14 residues. Deletions cut 6 bases from V and 5 bases from J, with 13 bases between. The CDR3 protein is CATSVGPGTGELFF. The DNA for the CDR3 is TGTGCCACCAGTGTGGGGCCTGGGACCGGGGAGCTGTTTTTT.

Only a few counts were recorded for this clone. As DNA, the CDR3 is TGTGCCAGCAGTTATTCTACCGCCCTGGGGGATTCACCCCTCCACTTT. Translation: CASSYSTALGDSPLHF. J is TRBJ1-6 and V is TRBV27; perhaps TRBD1 as D (5 bases). The CDR3 covers 16 residues. V gave up 4 bases and J gave up 8 bases, with 18 bases separating them. The germline gives CDR1 MNHEY, CDR2 SMNVEV (reference sequence).